These T cell receptor beta chains were read from a single sample in a study of shared clonotypes between healthy human individuals. Generated by immunoSEQ multiplex PCR, the TCRdb table keeps only in-frame clones and is missing some. The sample contains just over 2,000,000 clones, about 95% of which appear only once. The sequencing input was naive CD8+ T cells sorted from blood. The source of these receptors is a man younger than 35 in good health. CDR3s include the opening cysteine and the closing phenylalanine or tryptophan. Fields, in order: CDR3 protein, V gene, clone size, J gene. Clone size is stated in some rows and not others, as once, few, many or a class when expanded.

CDR3 protein: CASSPTSGYEQYF
V gene: TRBV7-9
clone size: .
J gene: TRBJ2-7

CDR3 protein: CASSTPIGKLDAGELFF
V gene: TRBV27
clone size: .
J gene: TRBJ2-2

CDR3 protein: CASSTRAGGGNEQYF
V gene: TRBV4-1
clone size: .
J gene: TRBJ2-7

CDR3 protein: CASSIRWGEQFF
V gene: TRBV19
clone size: .
J gene: TRBJ2-1

CDR3 protein: CASSQEDTTYEQYF
V gene: TRBV4-1
clone size: .
J gene: TRBJ2-7

CDR3 protein: CALPEGVDQPQHF
V gene: TRBV27
clone size: .
J gene: TRBJ1-5

CDR3 protein: CASSFLPLQDSVYGYTF
V gene: TRBV27
clone size: .
J gene: TRBJ1-2

CDR3 protein: CASSQDGQGADTQYF
V gene: TRBV4-3
clone size: .
J gene: TRBJ2-3

CDR3 protein: CASSLWTGDGYTF
V gene: TRBV5-1
clone size: .
J gene: TRBJ1-2

CDR3 protein: CASSLELARETQYF
V gene: TRBV5-6
clone size: .
J gene: TRBJ2-5

CDR3 protein: CASNPGNSYEQYF
V gene: TRBV5-4
clone size: once
J gene: TRBJ2-7

CDR3 protein: CASSPETGDGNTIYF
V gene: TRBV9
clone size: .
J gene: TRBJ1-3

CDR3 protein: CASSHTQGYEQYF
V gene: TRBV4-1
clone size: .
J gene: TRBJ2-7

CDR3 protein: CASSSGTSGRFTYEQYF
V gene: TRBV11-2
clone size: once
J gene: TRBJ2-7

CDR3 protein: CASSPGTDSYEQYF
V gene: TRBV28
clone size: .
J gene: TRBJ2-7

CDR3 protein: CASSPILGGGNNEQFF
V gene: TRBV27
clone size: .
J gene: TRBJ2-1

CDR3 protein: CASSVQPGVDEQYF
V gene: TRBV27
clone size: .
J gene: TRBJ2-7

CDR3 protein: CASRPANSPLHF
V gene: TRBV27
clone size: .
J gene: TRBJ1-6

CDR3 protein: CASSQVRGDYGYTF
V gene: TRBV4-1
clone size: .
J gene: TRBJ1-2

CDR3 protein: CSVEGASGVSSYQETQYF
V gene: TRBV29-1
clone size: .
J gene: TRBJ2-5

CDR3 protein: CAWSSGSALPDNEQYF
V gene: TRBV30
clone size: .
J gene: TRBJ2-7

CDR3 protein: CASSVAGGIYNEQFF
V gene: TRBV5-1
clone size: once
J gene: TRBJ2-1

CDR3 protein: CASSPGGLQEAFF
V gene: TRBV6-5
clone size: .
J gene: TRBJ1-1

CDR3 protein: CATSRDRVHNEQFF
V gene: TRBV15
clone size: .
J gene: TRBJ2-1

CDR3 protein: CSVHTNTEAFF
V gene: TRBV29-1
clone size: .
J gene: TRBJ1-1

CDR3 protein: CASSMKVTYEQYF
V gene: TRBV19
clone size: .
J gene: TRBJ2-7

CDR3 protein: CASSLTGTSYEQYF
V gene: TRBV28
clone size: .
J gene: TRBJ2-7

CDR3 protein: CASSEDSLYGYTF
V gene: TRBV6-1
clone size: .
J gene: TRBJ1-2

CDR3 protein: CASSISGGTDTQYF
V gene: TRBV19
clone size: .
J gene: TRBJ2-3

CDR3 protein: CASSDLRDSNQPQHF
V gene: TRBV2
clone size: once
J gene: TRBJ1-5

CDR3 protein: CASSQDPSGGTDTQYF
V gene: TRBV4-3
clone size: .
J gene: TRBJ2-3

CDR3 protein: CASSLGGVGREVTEAFF
V gene: TRBV28
clone size: .
J gene: TRBJ1-1

CDR3 protein: CASSLGLATNEQFF
V gene: TRBV4-1
clone size: .
J gene: TRBJ2-1

CDR3 protein: CASSQDGGFPYEQYF
V gene: TRBV4-1
clone size: .
J gene: TRBJ2-7

CDR3 protein: CASSSGQGDSYEQYF
V gene: TRBV5-1
clone size: .
J gene: TRBJ2-7

CDR3 protein: CASSQGRLAGGPVTDTQYF
V gene: TRBV4-1
clone size: .
J gene: TRBJ2-3

CDR3 protein: CASSLSLAGLNEQFF
V gene: TRBV7-8
clone size: .
J gene: TRBJ2-1

CDR3 protein: CASNLGLDRTSMNTEAFF
V gene: TRBV5-4
clone size: .
J gene: TRBJ1-1

CDR3 protein: CASSEGLGTSYEQYF
V gene: TRBV6-1
clone size: .
J gene: TRBJ2-7

CDR3 protein: CASSLTVMNTEAFF
V gene: TRBV6-5
clone size: .
J gene: TRBJ1-1

CDR3 protein: CASSLGGNYGYTF
V gene: TRBV5-6
clone size: .
J gene: TRBJ1-2

CDR3 protein: CASSDRLSYNEQFF
V gene: TRBV10-1
clone size: .
J gene: TRBJ2-1

CDR3 protein: CASSSQGLAGYEQYF
V gene: TRBV7-9
clone size: once
J gene: TRBJ2-7

CDR3 protein: CASSQDWTGGRSNEKLFF
V gene: TRBV4-3
clone size: .
J gene: TRBJ1-4

CDR3 protein: CAWSVSEYLTTGELFF
V gene: TRBV30
clone size: .
J gene: TRBJ2-2

CDR3 protein: CASTANGQKFFDQSGNTIYF
V gene: TRBV7-8
clone size: .
J gene: TRBJ1-3